This T cell receptor (beta chain) originates from a study of control samples from healthy donors and cancer patients (dated by TCRdb to about 2020). The CDR3 sequence holds 15 residues, the cysteine and phenylalanine included. This entry keeps only the CDR3 DNA: 45 bases, framed from base 1. From the germline V gene, CDR1 is KGHSH and CDR2 is LQKENI. V is clipped by 1 base and J by 2 bases, and the sequence between their germline boundaries is 6 bases long. The library was produced with the immunoSEQ multiplex PCR assay. As stored in TCRdb, this immuneACCESS dataset retains in-frame rearrangements with V and J assigned. A fraction of the clones does not appear; measured against another copy, unresolved V genes explain less than half of the discrepancy, and the remainder lacks a known reason. Present in this sample are about 120,000 clones, about 90% of which were seen just once. The biggest ten clones account for approximately 37% of the sample.

With respect to this clone: Its antigen has not been determined. It has no much larger one-base neighbor in the sample; base qualities were not kept.

The source is a man aged 50 to 60 in good health. Sequenced sample: blood. Here the chain combines TRBV18 and TRBJ2-6; TRBD1 is perhaps the D gene, given 5 matching bases. The CDR3 corresponds to CASSPQGAGANVLTF. The DNA sequence is TGTGCCAGCTCACCACAAGGGGCTGGGGCCAACGTCCTGACTTTC. Reference TRBV18 and TRBJ2-6 genes cover what lies past the CDR3, so the full variable domain is NAGVMQNPRHLVRRRGQEARLRCSPMKGHSHVYWYRQLPEEGLKFMVYLQKENIIDESGMPKERFSAEFPKEGPSILRIQQVVRGDSAAYFCASSPQGAGANVLTFGAGSRLTVL.